These 12 T cell receptor beta chains originate from one sample sequenced in a study of blood T cell repertoires in COVID-19. Measured with immunoSEQ multiplex PCR; TCRdb has only the in-frame clones, and not every one. The data hold some 180,000 clones, with about 83% observed a single time. Sequences were obtained from peripheral blood. The receptors shown here come from a woman between 65 and 79 years old who had recovered from COVID-19.

This chain connects TRBV6-5 to TRBJ2-1; D is possibly TRBD2 (5 bases). There are 12 residues in the CDR3. Per the germline V gene, CDR1 is MNHEY and CDR2 is SVGAGI. V was clipped by 6 bases and J by 12 bases, with 15 bases between them. CDR3: CASRTGIFRQFF. CDR3 bases: TGTGCCAGCAGGACGGGGATTTTTCGGCAGTTCTTC.

In regard to this clone: The sample contains more than one DNA sequence encoding this CDR3. This chain uses TRBV6-1 with TRBJ2-5, with TRBD2 matching 12 bases. The CDR3 extends over 15 amino acids. From germline, CDR1 is MNHNS and CDR2 SASEGT. Losses at the gene ends were 2 bases for V and 2 bases for J; bases not matched to a gene: 0. CDR3 nucleotide sequence: TGTGCCAGCAGTGAACTAGCGGGAGGGCAAGAGACCCAGTACTTC. Amino acid sequence: CASSELAGGQETQYF.

The chain recombines TRBV19 with TRBJ1-3, with D possibly matching TRBD1 (5 bases). V was clipped by 3 bases and J by 4 bases, with 16 bases between them. CDR1 LNHDA and CDR2 SQIVND come from the germline V gene (reference sequence). The length of the CDR3 is 16 residues. The CDR3 bases are TGTGCCAGTAGTATGGTTTTGGGGCTCCGGGGAAACACCATATATTTT. As protein: CASSMVLGLRGNTIYF.

The CDR3 DNA is TGTGCCACCAGCCCCCTGGACAGGGTCCACTACGAGCAGTACTTC. Translation gives CATSPLDRVHYEQYF. The V gene is TRBV15, the J gene TRBJ2-7, with 8 nucleotides matching TRBD1. Germline lookup yields CDR1 LNHNV and CDR2 YYDKDF (reference sequence). The trim removed 5 bases at V and 3 bases at J, leaving 9 bases unmatched. The CDR3 consists of 15 residues.

CDR3 sequence (DNA): TGCGCCAGCAGCTTGGGGACTACGAACACCGGGGAGCTGTTTTTT. It is translated as CASSLGTTNTGELFF. This rearrangement joins TRBV5-1 to TRBJ2-2; possible D gene TRBD2, 6 bases. V gave up 0 bases and J gave up 0 bases, with 6 bases separating them. In germline, CDR1 is SGHRS, CDR2 YFSETQ. The CDR3 is made up of 15 amino acids.

This chain joins TRBV27 and TRBJ2-4, with 7 bases fitting TRBD2. V trimming: 6 bases; J trimming: 0 bases; junction bases outside the gene matches: 11. From germline, CDR1 is MNHEY and CDR2 SMNVEV (reference sequence). The length of the CDR3 is 17 residues. The CDR3 sequence: CASRPVGRGLAKNIQYF. In nucleotides, the CDR3 is TGTGCCAGCAGACCGGTTGGGAGGGGACTAGCCAAAAACATTCAGTACTTC.

This chain uses TRBV12-5 with TRBJ2-1, with D possibly TRBD1 on 6 matching bases. The CDR3 covers 16 residues. V was cut by 7 bases and J by 8 bases, with 24 bases left in between. The germline V gene encodes CDR1 LGHNT and CDR2 FRNRAP. CDR3 sequence (DNA): TGTGCTAGTGCCGACCCCCACGGGGCCAAGGGGGATGAGCAGTTCTTC. Its protein is CASADPHGAKGDEQFF.

The chain uses TRBV19 and TRBJ2-7; tentative D call: TRBD2 (5 bases). The CDR3 runs 14 residues. V dropped 5 bases and J dropped 6 bases, with 17 bases sitting between them. Looked up from germline, CDR1 is LNHDA and CDR2 is SQIVND (reference sequence). The DNA of the CDR3 is TGTGCCAGTAGTGTCGCGGGCAGCCGGGTCGAGCAGTACTTC. It specifies CASSVAGSRVEQYF. The entire variable domain, with the rest obtained from reference TRBV19 and TRBJ2-7, is as follows: DGGITQSPKYLFRKEGQNVTLSCEQNLNHDAMYWYRQDPGQGLRLIYYSQIVNDFQKGDIAEGYSVSREKKESFPLTVTSAQKNPTAFYLCASSVAGSRVEQYFGPGTRLTVT.

The chain is built from TRBV19 and TRBJ1-1; 7 bases match TRBD1. This CDR3 spans 17 amino acids. J lost 4 bases, V lost 1 base, and 12 bases had no gene match. Germline CDR1 and CDR2: LNHDA and SQIVND (reference sequence). CDR3 bases: TGTGCCAGTAGTATAGGAACAGGGGCGGGTCGGGGCACTGAAGCTTTCTTT. It translates to CASSIGTGAGRGTEAFF.

The J gene is TRBJ1-3, the V gene TRBV25-1; no firm D call. CDR1 is MGHDK and CDR2 is SYGVNS in the germline V gene. The length of the CDR3 is 14 residues. V was clipped by 3 bases and J by 0 bases, with 6 bases between them. The CDR3 loop reads CASSDSYSGNTIYF. The CDR3 DNA sequence: TGTGCCAGCAGTGATTCTTACTCTGGAAACACCATATATTTT.

The V gene is TRBV6-6, the J gene TRBJ1-6; possibly TRBD1 for D (5 bases). V lost 4 bases to trimming and J lost 4 bases, with 8 bases between them. The CDR3 extends over 14 amino acids. Germline V CDR1 and CDR2: MNHNY, SVGAGI (reference sequence). The CDR3 DNA sequence: TGTGCCAGCAGTTGGGACTTTTATAATTCACCCCTCCACTTT. It is translated as CASSWDFYNSPLHF.

The chain carries TRBV5-4 and TRBJ1-5; unclear D gene. CDR1 SGHNT and CDR2 YYREEE come from the germline V gene (reference sequence). Deletions cut 0 bases from V and 0 bases from J, with 7 bases between. The CDR3 contains 15 residues. The CDR3 bases are TGTGCCAGCAGCTTGGCCGGAGCTAGCAATCAGCCCCAGCATTTT. It yields the protein CASSLAGASNQPQHF.